This TCR beta chain was sequenced during a study of shared clonotypes between healthy human individuals (TCRdb year 2020). The study in broad terms: A few men and a couple of women, aged 18 to 49 years, made up the cohort. Per donor, three plates each were used for CD4 naive and CD4 memory, two for CD8 naive, and one for CD8 memory. Each donor's leukapheresis produced roughly between roughly 0.85 and 10 billion PBMCs. To estimate repertoire size and how much clonotype sharing occurs between individuals, the study deeply sequenced the blood TCR repertoires of roughly 5 healthy adults. Different laboratories and diverse techniques were used to prepare libraries and sequence TCR repertoires, to increase sequencing depth and limit assay-specific biases. Study-wide findings and limitations: Only blood was sampled, and tissue TCR repertoires likely differ from those in blood. Pairwise subsampling indicated that sequencing depth was expected to affect the degree of clonotype sharing among donors. Estimated clonotype richness was generally larger for naive than for memory subsets. Higher generation probabilities were observed for clonotypes shared by all four sorted-subset donors than for non-shared clonotypes. Rarefaction of sorted-subset datasets indicated incomplete sequencing despite the large sequencing depth. Because the study included a small number of donors, the genetic and exposure-history diversity represented was limited. Sharing across a handful of donors was observed for around 5% of naive CD4, over 3% of naive CD8, about 2.3% of memory CD4, and around 0.4% of memory CD8 clonotypes.

This clone occurred a few times. What antigen it recognizes has not been identified. No quality values exist for individual bases; no much larger clone is one base distant. V is shortened by 4 bases, J by 8 bases, and the region joining them spans 15 bases. Its CDR3 holds 13 amino acids, cysteine through phenylalanine. Only the CDR3 region is kept as DNA, spanning 39 bases read in frame from base 1. According to the germline V gene, CDR1 reads SGHDT and CDR2 reads YYEEEE. The donors were healthy, HIV-negative adults who had no recently reported acute infections or vaccinations. Every donor was a Caucasian adult living in Nashville, Tennessee, USA. CD4+ T cells were enriched by magnetic negative selection, after which naive cells were positively selected on CD45RA and the negative fraction was taken as the memory subset. After blood collection by leukapheresis, PBMCs were isolated using Ficoll-Histopaque density gradient centrifugation and then cryopreserved in the vapor phase of liquid nitrogen. Analytical flow cytometry was used to check the purity and quantity of every magnetically sorted T cell population. Genomic DNA was isolated from every sorted fraction and measured by UV absorbance on a Nanodrop 2000c.

Using the deep immunoSEQ assay, TCR CDR3 regions were amplified from genomic DNA by multiplex PCR. Genomic DNA extracted from each cell subset was distributed evenly over all wells of several immunoSEQ 96-well plates, and each plate served as one replicate. Each replicate PCR for sorted subsets received about 0.2 ug genomic DNA, equal to about 29,000 T cell genomes. Purified libraries were measured with a Qubit 3.0 fluorometer, size-checked on a Bioanalyzer 2100, and measured again with the KAPA Library Quantification kit. Each immunoSEQ 96-well plate was sequenced on its own single-read 150-cycle Illumina NextSeq 550 flow cell. The paper's data handling went like this. Because only junctional sequences without quality scores were contained in the immunoSEQ output, filtering matching that applied to full-length reads could not be performed. To assign V/J genes and CDR3, sequences were annotated against IMGT germline references using PyIR, a Python wrapper for IgBLAST v1.9. Reads were filtered out if the reads had weak V/J assignments (E-value above 1e-6), no CDR3, stop codons, out-of-frame junctions, or ambiguous translated residues. A V3J clonotype was defined by an identical inferred V gene, J gene, and CDR3 amino acid sequence. Percentage overlap between repertoires was calculated by dividing the number of shared unique clonotypes by the size of the smaller repertoire. Three approaches were used to assess repertoire richness: RTK rarefaction, the Chao1 estimator, and Recon v2.1 estimates of unobserved clonotypes. Generation probabilities for all TCRbeta clonotypes obtained by the gDNA method from several donors were computed using OLGA. TCRdb carries this immuneACCESS record with in-frame sequences only. Its versions omit some clonotypes, under half of them owing to an unresolved V gene in the studies checked, with the rest unexplained. That table gives V, J and clone size, and the DNA gave D and trimming. Recorded for this sample are 780,000 or so clones; 72% of them occurred a single time. Of the sample, 1.8% is held by the ten largest clones.

Recombination linked TRBV5-6 to TRBJ1-2; perhaps TRBD1 is the D gene, with 5 bases matching. Sample: memory CD4+ T cells sorted from blood. This specimen's cell subset or site label, per the study, means: CD45RA-negative fraction. This TCR was recovered from a woman younger than 45 in good health. The CDR3 is CASSPYGDSGYTF. The bases are TGTGCCAGCAGCCCCTATGGGGACTCCGGCTACACCTTC.